This section outlines one T cell receptor beta chain sequence together with its context. The data originate from a study of Ad26.COV2.S vaccination and SARS-CoV-2 variants. The CDR3 runs 13 residues. Germline loops: CDR1 SGDLS, CDR2 YYNGEE. The germline V and J ends were trimmed by 3 bases and 8 bases, with 13 bases remaining between them. Treatment given: about 20 received Ad26.COV2.S at low or high dose, single or two shots; 5 received placebo; per-sample allocation not given. Day 63 after the first injection of vaccine or placebo was the sampling time. The protocol was immunoSEQ multiplex PCR, while the TCRdb copy is restricted to in-frame clones and leaves out a portion. The sample has 350,000 to 600,000 clones; roughly nine tenths are singletons.

V usage is TRBV9 and J usage is TRBJ2-3; D call uncertain. Source: peripheral blood, taken in a trial of Ad26.COV2.S vaccine versus placebo. This receptor was taken from a person between 18 and 65 years old who received the Ad26.COV2.S COVID-19 vaccine or a placebo. The CDR3 is CASSADGTGTQYF. The CDR3 bases are TGTGCCAGCAGCGCGGACGGCACCGGTACGCAGTATTTT.